This T cell receptor (beta chain) appears in the sequencing data of a study of neurological immune-mediated disorders (dated by TCRdb to the late 2010s). With respect to the entire study: The study compared peripheral blood TCR-beta repertoires of HTLV-I-associated myelopathy (HAM/TSP) patients, multiple sclerosis patients and healthy controls using UMI-based sequencing. Alongside PBMC samples, the set of some 97 TCR-beta libraries contained longitudinal samples, technical triplicates, and paired CD4+ and CD8+ T-cell subsets that had been sorted. The cohort included approximately 68 subjects: approximately 14 with HAM/TSP, about 34 with multiple sclerosis, and about 20 healthy controls. Study-wide conclusions, independent of this receptor: No identical CDR3 amino acid sequences were shared among expanded clones across subjects, suggesting private TCR-beta repertoires in all groups. TCR clonal expansion was greatest in HAM/TSP patients and smallest in MS patients, who ranked below even healthy controls.

This clonotype occurred many times. What this receptor recognizes is not known. The sample holds no much larger clone one base away, and base qualities are not on file. The germline V gene gives CDR1 as SNHLY and CDR2 as FYNNEI. V ends up 6 bases short and J 0 bases short, with an unmatched junction base count of 2. Including cysteine and phenylalanine, the CDR3 has 14 amino acids. Only the CDR3 part of the read is kept: 42 bases, read in frame from the first base. cDNA synthesis used template-switch 5'RACE with a primer carrying a 10-nucleotide random unique molecular identifier tagging each TCR transcript. Over 180 million TCR-beta sequences, covering 15-18 subjects, were produced in each sequencing run. The RNeasy kit was used for extraction of total RNA. Using the KAPA Real-time Library Amplification kit, TCR-beta VDJ regions were amplified with primers for the TCR constant region and the 5'RACE anchor. A first PCR added sample indexes and Illumina adaptors, after which a second PCR increased the library yield. After Ampure bead purification, the TCR product of roughly 650 bp was size-selected on a 2% E-gel SizeSelection system. Library quality was checked on a Bioanalyzer, concentration was measured with Qubit, and libraries were quantified with the Kapa Library Quantification kit before pooling. An Illumina HiSeq 2500 was used to sequence the libraries paired-end at 2 x 150 bp. To increase sequence diversity, roughly 23-30% phiX was spiked into each library pool. Turning to the authors' computational methods: Quality-filtered reads were processed with the UMI-based MiGEC pipeline, and over 75% of raw TCR sequences were removed by the MiGEC pipeline during error correction. IMGT germline references were used for alignment of VDJ genes, and clonotypes were defined by a unique CDR3 amino acid sequence together with V-J genes. VDJtools evaluated clonal expansion, Shannon diversity and CDR3 relatedness (CalcPairwiseDistances, ClusterSamples); CLCbio workbench built phylogenetic trees. Expanded clones were defined as having at least 8 unique UMIs, based on coefficient-of-variation modelling across technical triplicates. In-frame beta chains were kept once TCRdb had trimmed the public reads at Q25 with fastp and called clones with MiXCR. Every distinct CDR3 protein forms one entry, paired with its most common genes and DNA. The V and J calls, along with clone size, are taken from TCRdb and not from the paper's own processing. The sample records about 36,000 distinct CDR3 sequences, around a tenth of which are singletons. The ten top clones hold about 7% of the sample.

Libraries from unsorted PBMCs were made from 2 million PBMCs kept in RNAlater at -80 degrees C until RNA extraction. Peripheral blood was subjected to Ficoll-Hypaque density gradient centrifugation to isolate PBMCs, which were then cryopreserved in liquid nitrogen. This sequence was found in a woman in her twenties or thirties with HTLV-1-associated myelopathy (HAM/TSP). Sample: PBMCs. The chain joins TRBV2 to TRBJ1-5; 7 of the junction bases match TRBD1. The nucleotide sequence is TGTGCCAGCAGCCAGGGGGATAGCAATCAGCCCCAGCATTTT. It translates as CASSQGDSNQPQHF.